Below are 27 T cell receptor beta chains sequenced from a single sample in a study of T cells after yellow fever vaccination. TCRdb reprocessed the 5' RACE reads via MiXCR and lists one record per CDR3 protein. The repertoire includes 150,000 to 200,000 distinct CDR3 sequences, approximately 10% of them detected once, and 36% sits in the top ten. This sample comprised CD8+ T cells sorted from PBMCs, obtained 15 days after the yellow fever booster vaccination. The receptors shown here come from a man aged 18 to 35 who received the YFV17D yellow fever vaccine.

The chain has TRBV25-1 and TRBJ2-2, with D perhaps TRBD1 (6 bases). The V end lost 3 bases, the J end lost 3 bases, and 14 bases lay between the germline ends. The CDR3 consists of 16 residues. The V gene's germline CDR1 is MGHDK and CDR2 SYGVNS. The CDR3 loop reads CASSDPTGRDTGELFF. CDR3 in DNA: TGTGCCAGCAGTGACCCGACAGGAAGGGACACCGGGGAGCTGTTTTTT.

This clonotype turned up a few times. The chain carries TRBV7-3 and TRBJ2-7; D remains ambiguous. Germline V gene lookup returns CDR1 SGHTA and CDR2 FQGTGA. The CDR3 runs to 13 residues. V was clipped by 4 bases and J by 3 bases, with 10 bases between them. CDR3 sequence reads: CASSSPPHYEQYF. The DNA of the CDR3 is TGTGCCAGCAGCTCCCCCCCTCACTACGAGCAGTACTTC.

The chain employs TRBV7-8 and TRBJ2-3, with unresolved D. CDR3 length: 16 amino acids. Between the trimmed V and J ends, which lost 6 bases and 2 bases, there was a span of 18 bases. The germline CDR1 and CDR2 sequences are SGHVS and FQNEAQ. The CDR3 DNA follows: TGTGCCAGCAGACCCCTCGGTGTACGGATCACAGATACGCAGTATTTT. Its translation: CASRPLGVRITDTQYF.

This clonotype has only a few counts. The rearrangement joins TRBV5-1 to TRBJ1-5, with 12 bases identical to TRBD1. This CDR3 is 18 amino acids long. CDR1 is SGHRS and CDR2 is YFSETQ in the germline V gene. V dropped 4 bases and J dropped 0; count of bases not matched to a gene: 8. As DNA, the CDR3 is TGCGCCAGCAGCCCGGGGACAGGGGGCCGGATTAGCAATCAGCCCCAGCATTTT. It codes for CASSPGTGGRISNQPQHF.

There are a few counts of this clonotype. V usage is TRBV5-1 and J usage is TRBJ2-3; TRBD2 agrees at 14 bases. CDR1 is SGHRS, CDR2 YFSETQ, per germline. This CDR3 comprises 18 residues. V was clipped by 4 bases and J by 2 bases; unmatched bases: 9. The chain's CDR3 is CASSGVGTSGGPTDTQYF. In DNA, the CDR3 is TGCGCCAGCAGCGGGGTCGGGACTAGCGGGGGTCCCACAGATACGCAGTATTTT.

This clonotype was counted only a few times. The chain couples TRBV4-3 to TRBJ1-6; D is uncertain. The ends were cut back, 0 bases at V and 11 bases at J, with 8 bases in the middle. The CDR3 is made up of 13 amino acids. Germline V gene data show CDR1 as LGHNA and CDR2 as YSLEER. CDR3 in amino acids: CASSQEGSAPLHF. The CDR3 DNA sequence: TGCGCCAGCAGCCAAGAAGGGTCGGCACCCCTCCACTTT.

This clonotype was detected a few times. The gene calls are TRBV7-2 and TRBJ2-7; D gene uncertain. The CDR3 is 14 amino acids. In germline, CDR1 is SGHTA, CDR2 FQGNSA. V was cut by 1 base and J by 2 bases, with 9 bases left in between. CDR3 in DNA: TGTGCCAGCAGCTTAGGCGACGGAACCTACGAGCAGTACGTC. This translates into CASSLGDGTYEQYV.

The chain carries TRBV27 and TRBJ2-3; perhaps D is TRBD1 or TRBD2 (5 bases each). V was shortened by 6 bases and J by 5 bases, with 18 bases between the two germline ends. The germline V gene has CDR1 MNHEY and CDR2 SMNVEV (reference sequence). CDR3 length: 15 residues. CDR3 in DNA: TGTGCCAGCAGACCCTACCGGGACGCAGAAGATACGCAGTATTTT. Protein product: CASRPYRDAEDTQYF.

This clonotype occurred once. The V gene is TRBV5-1, the J gene TRBJ2-2, with D perhaps matching TRBD1 (5 bases). Germline CDR1 SGHRS, CDR2 YFSETQ. V lost 0 bases, J lost 0 bases, and 6 bases lay in between. The CDR3 extends over 15 amino acids. CDR3 sequence: CASSLEQANTGELFF. The CDR3 nucleotides are TGCGCCAGCAGCTTGGAACAGGCGAACACCGGGGAGCTGTTTTTT.

In its sample, this clonotype was seen a few times. CDR3 nucleotides: TGCAGCGTTGAATCAGGGGAGGCGACTGAAGCTTTCTTT. This translates into CSVESGEATEAFF. The V call is TRBV29-1, the J call TRBJ1-1, with D possibly TRBD1 on 6 matching bases. In germline, CDR1 is SQVTM, CDR2 ANQGSEA. This CDR3 has 13 amino acids. V lost 2 bases and J 5 bases, leaving 12 bases between the germline ends.

The chain carries TRBV4-3 and TRBJ1-2; 7 positions match TRBD1. V lost 0 bases to trimming and J lost 3 bases; unmatched junction nucleotides: 13. There are 18 residues in the CDR3. Looked up from germline, CDR1 is LGHNA and CDR2 is YSLEER. DNA of the CDR3: TGCGCCAGCAGCCAAGATAGCACAGGGGTGTTTTTTCACTATGGCTACACCTTC. Protein: CASSQDSTGVFFHYGYTF.

This clonotype was observed many times. V usage is TRBV29-1 and J usage is TRBJ2-2, with 8 positions matching TRBD2. This CDR3 has 15 residues. Per the germline V gene, CDR1 is SQVTM and CDR2 is ANQGSEA. J gave up 2 bases and V 1 base, and 3 bases lay outside the gene matches. The CDR3 loop is CSVEGSGANTGELFF. The DNA of the CDR3 is TGCAGCGTTGAAGGTAGCGGGGCTAACACCGGGGAGCTGTTTTTT.

V usage is TRBV12-3 or TRBV12-4 and J usage is TRBJ2-1, with D tentatively TRBD1 (6 bases). Between the trimmed V and J ends, which lost 2 bases and 8 bases, there was a span of 13 bases. This CDR3 has 14 amino acids. The CDR3, as DNA: TGTGCCAGCAGTTTACGTGGGGGCCTGCATGAGCAGTTCTTC. This encodes CASSLRGGLHEQFF.

The CDR3 protein is CASSLAPDREDYEQYV. The DNA for the CDR3 is TGCGCCAGCAGCTTGGCCCCAGACAGGGAGGACTACGAGCAGTACGTC. This chain uses TRBV5-1 with TRBJ2-7, with D maybe TRBD1 (7 bases). This CDR3 is built from 16 residues. Between the trimmed V and J ends, which lost 0 bases and 3 bases, there was a span of 16 bases. Germline V gene data show CDR1 as SGHRS and CDR2 as YFSETQ.

The V and J genes are TRBV10-1 and TRBJ1-1, with D possibly being TRBD1 (5 bases). CDR3 size: 14 residues. V gave up 2 bases and J gave up 4 bases, with 11 bases separating them. CDR1 is WNHNN, CDR2 SYGVQD, per germline (reference sequence). The CDR3 DNA reads as TGCGCCAGCAGTGAGGCAGGGTTCGGCACTGAAGCTTTCTTT. Translating gives CASSEAGFGTEAFF.

The V call is TRBV4-1, the J call TRBJ1-1, with 10 nucleotides matching TRBD1. Germline V gene sequence: CDR1 MGHRA, CDR2 YSYEKL. J gave up 1 base and V 4 bases, and 6 bases lay outside the gene matches. CDR3 size: 16 residues. Written as DNA, the CDR3 is TGCGCCAGCAGCCCCGGACAGGGGGAACGGAACACTGAAGCTTTCTTT. It codes for CASSPGQGERNTEAFF.

The V and J genes are TRBV4-1 and TRBJ2-5; D is uncertain. CDR1 and CDR2 from the germline V gene are MGHRA and YSYEKL. V was cut by 0 bases and J by 4 bases, with 9 bases left in between. This CDR3 is built from 14 residues. The DNA for the CDR3 is TGCGCCAGCAGCCAAGAGGCAGTAGGAGAGACCCAGTACTTC. Protein product: CASSQEAVGETQYF.

The CDR3 nucleotides are TGCGCCAGCAGCCCAGGACAGGGCCTCAACTATGGCTACACCTTC. This sequence encodes CASSPGQGLNYGYTF. The rearrangement links TRBV4-1 to TRBJ1-2; 8 bases line up with TRBD1. The CDR3 is 15 amino acids. CDR1 and CDR2 from the germline V gene are MGHRA and YSYEKL. V lost 4 bases and J lost 2; bases outside the gene matches: 6.

The genes are TRBV5-1 and TRBJ2-3; no definite D call. The ends were cut back, 5 bases at V and 0 bases at J, with 7 bases in the middle. Germline CDR1 SGHRS, CDR2 YFSETQ. The CDR3 length is 13 residues. DNA for the CDR3: TGCGCCAGCAGGACCGCTAGCACAGATACGCAGTATTTT. Its protein is CASRTASTDTQYF.

This clonotype was seen more than once but under ten times. The rearrangement uses TRBV9 and TRBJ2-3, with 11 bases fitting TRBD2. The V gene's germline CDR1 is SGDLS and CDR2 YYNGEE. The V segment lost 4 bases and the J segment 2 bases; nucleotides outside the gene matches: 12. The CDR3 consists of 18 residues. CDR3 region: CASSNSGSSGGLTDTQYF. CDR3 coding DNA: TGTGCCAGCAGCAACTCCGGGTCTAGCGGGGGGCTCACAGATACGCAGTATTTT.

The sample holds a few counts of this clonotype. V usage is TRBV6-6 and J usage is TRBJ1-5; no clear D. Per germline, CDR1 MNHNY and CDR2 SVGAGI (reference sequence). The V end was cut by 7 bases, the J end by 2 bases, with 12 bases between. CDR3 length equals 14 residues. The CDR3 region is CASIPIGGNQPQHF. CDR3 bases: TGTGCCAGCATCCCCATCGGGGGCAATCAGCCCCAGCATTTT.

This clonotype was counted between two and nine times. The V call is TRBV6-6, the J call TRBJ2-7, with D maybe TRBD2 (6 bases). CDR3 length equals 19 residues. CDR1 is MNHNY and CDR2 is SVGAGI in the germline V gene (reference sequence). The V end lost 1 base, the J end lost 1 base, and 23 bases lay between the germline ends. CDR3 coding DNA: TGTGCCAGCAGTTACTTGGGTTTGGGTTCAACCGCGGGGTCCTACGAGCAGTACGTC. Amino acid sequence: CASSYLGLGSTAGSYEQYV.

This clonotype has a handful of counts. The V gene is TRBV27, the J gene TRBJ1-1; weak D call: TRBD1 (5 bases). The V gene lost 3 bases and the J gene lost 3 bases, with 11 bases spanning the gap. Looked up from germline, CDR1 is MNHEY and CDR2 is SMNVEV (reference sequence). The CDR3 consists of 14 residues. CDR3 sequence (DNA): TGTGCCAGCAGTTTTCAAGGGACGGACACTGAAGCTTTCTTT. It translates to CASSFQGTDTEAFF.

The chain joins TRBV9 to TRBJ1-1; D is uncertain. The CDR3 consists of 15 residues. Deletions cut 2 bases from V and 1 base from J, with 12 bases between. CDR1 is SGDLS and CDR2 is YYNGEE in the germline V gene. The CDR3 nucleotides read TGTGCCAGCAGCGTTACCGCCGGAGGGAACACTGAAGCTTTCTTT. Translated: CASSVTAGGNTEAFF.

The chain employs TRBV6-5 and TRBJ2-5; 7 nucleotides match TRBD1. The junction had 12 bases not matched to a gene; V was cut back by 6 bases and J by 5 bases. Germline V gene sequence: CDR1 MNHEY, CDR2 SVGAGI. This CDR3 region has 15 residues. The CDR3 DNA reads as TGTGCCAGCAGAGGGCTGGGACAGTTCTTTGAGACCCAGTACTTC. This sequence encodes CASRGLGQFFETQYF.

The chain combines TRBV20-1 with TRBJ2-3, with 10 nucleotides matching TRBD2. V lost 5 bases to trimming and J lost 1 base; unmatched junction nucleotides: 6. Germline loops: CDR1 DFQATT, CDR2 SNEGSKA (reference sequence). CDR3 length: 15 amino acids. CDR3 residues: CSAVPSGGGTDTQYF. The DNA for the CDR3 is TGCAGTGCTGTCCCTAGCGGGGGAGGCACAGATACGCAGTATTTT.

The chain is built from TRBV19 and TRBJ1-1; D is unclear. With 3 bases removed from V and 10 bases from J, the gap between germline ends came to 12 bases. Germline CDR1 is LNHDA and CDR2 is SQIVND (reference sequence). The CDR3 is 12 residues long. In DNA, the CDR3 is TGTGCCAGTAGTATCTCACCAGGACGAGCTTTCTTT. This sequence encodes CASSISPGRAFF. The entire variable domain, with the rest obtained from reference TRBV19 and TRBJ1-1, is as follows: DGGITQSPKYLFRKEGQNVTLSCEQNLNHDAMYWYRQDPGQGLRLIYYSQIVNDFQKGDIAEGYSVSREKKESFPLTVTSAQKNPTAFYLCASSISPGRAFFGQGTRLTVV.